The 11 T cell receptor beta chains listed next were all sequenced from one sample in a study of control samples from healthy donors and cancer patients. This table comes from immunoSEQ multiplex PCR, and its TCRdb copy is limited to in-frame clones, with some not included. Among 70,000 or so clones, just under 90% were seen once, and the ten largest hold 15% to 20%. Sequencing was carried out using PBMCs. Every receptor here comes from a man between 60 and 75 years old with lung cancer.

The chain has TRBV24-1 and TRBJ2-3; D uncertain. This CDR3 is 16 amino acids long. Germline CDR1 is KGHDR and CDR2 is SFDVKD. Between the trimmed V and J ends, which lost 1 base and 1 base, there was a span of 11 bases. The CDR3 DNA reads TGTGCCACCAGTGATTTCTTGCCCTTAGGCACAGATACGCAGTATTTT. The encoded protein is CATSDFLPLGTDTQYF.

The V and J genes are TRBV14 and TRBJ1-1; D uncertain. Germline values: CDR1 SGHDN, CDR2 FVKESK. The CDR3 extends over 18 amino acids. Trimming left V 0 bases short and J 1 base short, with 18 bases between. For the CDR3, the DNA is TGTGCCAGCAGCCAAGAATCGTGGGGAACAAGAAAGAACACTGAAGCTTTCTTT. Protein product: CASSQESWGTRKNTEAFF. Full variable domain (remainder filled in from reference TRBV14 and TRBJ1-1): EAGVTQFPSHSVIEKGQTVTLRCDPISGHDNLYWYRRVMGKEIKFLLHFVKESKQDESGMPNNRFLAERTGGTYSTLKVQPAELEDSGVYFCASSQESWGTRKNTEAFFGQGTRLTVV.

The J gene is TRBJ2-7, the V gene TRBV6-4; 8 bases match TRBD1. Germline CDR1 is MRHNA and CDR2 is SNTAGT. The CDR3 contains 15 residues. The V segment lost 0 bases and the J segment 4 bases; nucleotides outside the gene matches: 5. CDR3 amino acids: CASSDSRQGAYEQYF. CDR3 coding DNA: TGTGCCAGCAGTGACTCGAGGCAGGGGGCATACGAGCAGTACTTC.

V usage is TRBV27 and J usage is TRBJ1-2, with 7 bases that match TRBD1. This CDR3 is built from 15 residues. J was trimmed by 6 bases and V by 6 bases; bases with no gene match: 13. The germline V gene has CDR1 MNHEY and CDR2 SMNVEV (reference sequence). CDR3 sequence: CASSYSPEGANGYTF. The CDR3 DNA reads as TGTGCCAGCAGCTATAGCCCGGAGGGGGCTAATGGCTACACCTTC.

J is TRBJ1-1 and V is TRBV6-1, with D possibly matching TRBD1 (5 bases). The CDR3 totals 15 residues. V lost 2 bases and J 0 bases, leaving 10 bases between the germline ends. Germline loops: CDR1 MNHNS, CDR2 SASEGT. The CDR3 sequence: CASSEFAGMNTEAFF. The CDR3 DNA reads TGTGCCAGCAGTGAATTCGCAGGGATGAACACTGAAGCTTTCTTT.

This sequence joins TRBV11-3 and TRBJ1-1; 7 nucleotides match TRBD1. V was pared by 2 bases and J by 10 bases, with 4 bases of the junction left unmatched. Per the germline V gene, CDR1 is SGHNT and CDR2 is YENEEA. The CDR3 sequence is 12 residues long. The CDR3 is CASSLTGDRAFF. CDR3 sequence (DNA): TGTGCCAGCAGCTTAACAGGGGATAGAGCTTTCTTT.

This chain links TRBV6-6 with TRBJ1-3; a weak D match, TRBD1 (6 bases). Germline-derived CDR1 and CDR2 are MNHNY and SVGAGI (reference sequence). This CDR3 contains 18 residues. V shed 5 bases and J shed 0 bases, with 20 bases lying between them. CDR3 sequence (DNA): TGTGCCAGCAGTCCGGAATACGGACAGATTTTCTCTGGAAACACCATATATTTT. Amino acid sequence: CASSPEYGQIFSGNTIYF.

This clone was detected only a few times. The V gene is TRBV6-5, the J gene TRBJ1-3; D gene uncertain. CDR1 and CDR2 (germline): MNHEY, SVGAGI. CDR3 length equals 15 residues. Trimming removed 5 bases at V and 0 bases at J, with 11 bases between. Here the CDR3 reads CASSLTTSSGNTIYF. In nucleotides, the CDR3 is TGTGCCAGCAGTCTAACGACCAGCTCTGGAAACACCATATATTTT.

CDR3 in amino acids: CASTLDRGYEQYV. CDR3 DNA sequence: TGTGCCAGCACTTTAGACAGAGGTTACGAGCAGTACGTC. The V call is TRBV6-5, the J call TRBJ2-7, with a possible D match to TRBD1 (5 bases). Trimming took 7 bases from V and 4 from J, leaving 14 bases between them. From germline, CDR1 is MNHEY and CDR2 SVGAGI. This CDR3 has 13 residues.

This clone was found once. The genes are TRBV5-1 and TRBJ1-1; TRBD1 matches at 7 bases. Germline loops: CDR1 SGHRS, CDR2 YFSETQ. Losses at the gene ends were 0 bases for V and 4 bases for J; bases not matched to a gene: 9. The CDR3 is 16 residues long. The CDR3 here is CASSLDGRGSTTEAFF. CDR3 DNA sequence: TGCGCCAGCAGCTTGGACGGCAGGGGGTCGACCACTGAAGCTTTCTTT.

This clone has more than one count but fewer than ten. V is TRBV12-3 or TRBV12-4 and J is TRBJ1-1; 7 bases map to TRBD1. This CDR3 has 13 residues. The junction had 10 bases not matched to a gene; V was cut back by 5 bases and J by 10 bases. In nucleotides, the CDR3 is TGTGCCAGCAGTACTCGATCCGGGACAGTAGCTTTCTTT. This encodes CASSTRSGTVAFF.